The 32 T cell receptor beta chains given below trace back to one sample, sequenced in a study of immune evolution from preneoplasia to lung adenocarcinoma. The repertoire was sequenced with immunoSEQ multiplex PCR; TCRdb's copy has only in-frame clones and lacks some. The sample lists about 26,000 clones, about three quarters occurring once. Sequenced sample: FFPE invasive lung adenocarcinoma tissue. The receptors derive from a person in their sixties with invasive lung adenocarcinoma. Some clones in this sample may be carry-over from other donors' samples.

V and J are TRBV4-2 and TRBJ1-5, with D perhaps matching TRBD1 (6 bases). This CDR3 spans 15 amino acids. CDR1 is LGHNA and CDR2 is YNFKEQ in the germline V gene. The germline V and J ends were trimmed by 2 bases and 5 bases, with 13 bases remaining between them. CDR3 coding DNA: TGTGCCAGCAGCCAAAGTGGACAGATATATCAGCCCCAGCATTTT. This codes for CASSQSGQIYQPQHF.

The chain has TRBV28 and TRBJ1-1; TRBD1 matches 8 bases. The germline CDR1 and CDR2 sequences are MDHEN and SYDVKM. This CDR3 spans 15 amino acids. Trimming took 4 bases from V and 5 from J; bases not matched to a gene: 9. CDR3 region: CASSSSRGRWTEAFF. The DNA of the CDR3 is TGTGCCAGCAGTTCGAGCAGGGGGCGCTGGACTGAAGCTTTCTTT.

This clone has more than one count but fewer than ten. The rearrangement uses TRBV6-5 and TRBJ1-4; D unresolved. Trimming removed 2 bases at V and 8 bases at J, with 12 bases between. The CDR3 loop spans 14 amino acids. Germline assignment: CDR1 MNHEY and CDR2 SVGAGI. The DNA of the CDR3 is TGTGCCAGCAGTTACGGGCAGGTTGGGGAAAAACTGTTTTTT. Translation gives CASSYGQVGEKLFF.

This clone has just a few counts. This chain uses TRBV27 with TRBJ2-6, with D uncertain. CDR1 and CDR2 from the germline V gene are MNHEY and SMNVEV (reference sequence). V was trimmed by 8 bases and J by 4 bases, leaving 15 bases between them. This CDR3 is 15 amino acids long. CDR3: CASSLTLAGANVLTF. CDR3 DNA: TGTGCCAGCTCCTTAACTCTGGCGGGGGCCAACGTCCTGACTTTC. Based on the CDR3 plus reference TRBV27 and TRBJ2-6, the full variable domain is EAQVTQNPRYLITVTGKKLTVTCSQNMNHEYMSWYRQDPGLGLRQIYYSMNVEVTDKGDVPEGYKVSRKEKRNFPLILESPSPNQTSLYFCASSLTLAGANVLTFGAGSRLTVL.

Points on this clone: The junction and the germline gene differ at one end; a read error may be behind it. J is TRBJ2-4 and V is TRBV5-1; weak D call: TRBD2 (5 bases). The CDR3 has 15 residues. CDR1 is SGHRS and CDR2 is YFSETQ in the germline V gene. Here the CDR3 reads CASSRDPTGPMVGVF. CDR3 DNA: TGCGCCAGCAGCCGGGATCCTACCGGGCCGATGGTTGGGGTCTTC.

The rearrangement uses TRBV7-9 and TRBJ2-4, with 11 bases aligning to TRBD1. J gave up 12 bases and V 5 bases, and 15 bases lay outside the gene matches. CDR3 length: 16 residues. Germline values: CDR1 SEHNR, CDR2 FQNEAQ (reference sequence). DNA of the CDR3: TGTGCCAGCAGCGCGTTTTCCGGGACAGGGGGTACAACTCAGTACTTC. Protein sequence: CASSAFSGTGGTTQYF.

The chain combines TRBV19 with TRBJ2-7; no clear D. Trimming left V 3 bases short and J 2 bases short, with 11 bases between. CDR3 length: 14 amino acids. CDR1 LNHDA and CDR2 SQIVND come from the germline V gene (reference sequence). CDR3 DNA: TGTGCCAGTAGTATGCGGCCAGGTCCCTACGAGCAGTACTTC. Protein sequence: CASSMRPGPYEQYF.

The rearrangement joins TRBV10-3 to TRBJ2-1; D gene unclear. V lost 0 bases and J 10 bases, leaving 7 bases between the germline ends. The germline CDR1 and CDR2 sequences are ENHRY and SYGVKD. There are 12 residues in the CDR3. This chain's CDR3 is CAISESGREQFF. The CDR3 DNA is TGTGCCATCAGTGAGTCAGGGCGGGAGCAGTTCTTC.

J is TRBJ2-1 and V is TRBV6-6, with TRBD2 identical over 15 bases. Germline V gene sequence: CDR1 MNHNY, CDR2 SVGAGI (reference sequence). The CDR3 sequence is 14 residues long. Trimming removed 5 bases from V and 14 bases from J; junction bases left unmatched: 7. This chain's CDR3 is CASSPRTSGRAEFF. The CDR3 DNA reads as TGTGCCAGCAGTCCTAGGACTAGCGGGAGGGCAGAGTTCTTC.

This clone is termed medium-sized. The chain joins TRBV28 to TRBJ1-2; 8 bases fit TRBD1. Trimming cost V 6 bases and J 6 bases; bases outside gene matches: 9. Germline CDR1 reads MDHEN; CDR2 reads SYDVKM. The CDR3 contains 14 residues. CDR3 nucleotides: TGTGCCAGCAGGAGACCGGGACAGGAGCATGGCTACACCTTC. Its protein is CASRRPGQEHGYTF.

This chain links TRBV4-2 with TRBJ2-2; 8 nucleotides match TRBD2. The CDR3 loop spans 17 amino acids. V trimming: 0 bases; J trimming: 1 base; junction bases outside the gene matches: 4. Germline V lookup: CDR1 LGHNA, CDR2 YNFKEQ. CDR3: CASSQDFLAGNTGELFF. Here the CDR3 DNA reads TGTGCCAGCAGCCAAGATTTCCTAGCGGGGAACACCGGGGAGCTGTTTTTT.

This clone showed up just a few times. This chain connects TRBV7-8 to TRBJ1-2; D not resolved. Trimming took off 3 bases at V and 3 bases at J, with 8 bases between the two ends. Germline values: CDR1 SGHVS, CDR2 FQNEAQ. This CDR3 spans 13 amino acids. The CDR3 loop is CASSLSGDYGYTF. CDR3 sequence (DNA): TGTGCCAGCAGCTTGTCCGGGGACTATGGCTACACCTTC.

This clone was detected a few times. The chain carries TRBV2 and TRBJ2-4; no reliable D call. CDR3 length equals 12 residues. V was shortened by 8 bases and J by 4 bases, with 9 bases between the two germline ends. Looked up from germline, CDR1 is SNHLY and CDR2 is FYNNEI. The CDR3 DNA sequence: TGTGCCAGCGGATTCCAGAAAAACATTCAGTACTTC. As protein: CASGFQKNIQYF.

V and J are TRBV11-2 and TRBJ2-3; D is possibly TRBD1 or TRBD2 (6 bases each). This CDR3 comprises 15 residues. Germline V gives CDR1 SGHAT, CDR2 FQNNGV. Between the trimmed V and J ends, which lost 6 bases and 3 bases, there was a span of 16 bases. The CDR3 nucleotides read TGTGCCAGCAGAAGGGCCAAGGGGGGTACAGATACGCAGTATTTT. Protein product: CASRRAKGGTDTQYF. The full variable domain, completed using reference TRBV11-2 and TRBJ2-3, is EAGVAQSPRYKIIEKRQSVAFWCNPISGHATLYWYQQILGQGPKLLIQFQNNGVVDDSQLPKDRFSAERLKGVDSTLKIQPAKLEDSAVYLCASRRAKGGTDTQYFGPGTRLTVL.

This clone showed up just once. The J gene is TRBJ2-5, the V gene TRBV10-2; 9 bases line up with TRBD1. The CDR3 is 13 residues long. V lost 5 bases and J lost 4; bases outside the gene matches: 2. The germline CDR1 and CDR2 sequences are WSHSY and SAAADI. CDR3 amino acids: CASSRGQGETQYF. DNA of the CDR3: TGCGCCAGCAGTCGGGGACAGGGAGAGACCCAGTACTTC.

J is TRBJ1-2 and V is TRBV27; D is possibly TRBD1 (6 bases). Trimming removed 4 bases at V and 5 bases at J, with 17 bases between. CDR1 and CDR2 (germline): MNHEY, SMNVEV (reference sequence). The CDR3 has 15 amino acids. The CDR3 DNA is TGTGCCAGCAGTTCACCCCAAACAGGGTTTTATGGCTACACCTTC. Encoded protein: CASSSPQTGFYGYTF.

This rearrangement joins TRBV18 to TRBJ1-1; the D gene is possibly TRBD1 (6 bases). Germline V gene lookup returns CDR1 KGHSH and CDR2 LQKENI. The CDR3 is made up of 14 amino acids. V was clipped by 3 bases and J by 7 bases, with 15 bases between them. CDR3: CASSPSGARSEAFF. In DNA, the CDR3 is TGTGCCAGCTCACCTTCGGGGGCGCGGAGTGAAGCTTTCTTT.

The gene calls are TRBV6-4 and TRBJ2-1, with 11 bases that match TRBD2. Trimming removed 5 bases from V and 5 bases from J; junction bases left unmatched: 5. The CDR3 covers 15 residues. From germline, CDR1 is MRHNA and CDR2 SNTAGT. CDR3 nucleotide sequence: TGTGCCAGCAGTTTACTAGCGGGGGCAAACAATGAGCAGTTCTTC. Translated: CASSLLAGANNEQFF.

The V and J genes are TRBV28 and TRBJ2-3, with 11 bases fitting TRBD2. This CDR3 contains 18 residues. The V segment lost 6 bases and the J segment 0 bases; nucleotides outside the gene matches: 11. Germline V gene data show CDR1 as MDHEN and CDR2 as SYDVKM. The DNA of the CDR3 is TGTGCCAGCAGGGACCGAACTAGCGGGAGTTTCAGCACAGATACGCAGTATTTT. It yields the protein CASRDRTSGSFSTDTQYF.

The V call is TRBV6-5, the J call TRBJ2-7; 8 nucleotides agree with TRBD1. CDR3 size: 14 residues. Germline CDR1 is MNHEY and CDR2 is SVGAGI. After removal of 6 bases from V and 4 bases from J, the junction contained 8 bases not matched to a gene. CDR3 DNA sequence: TGTGCCAGCAGCCCCCAGGGGGCTATTTACGAGCAGTACTTC. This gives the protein CASSPQGAIYEQYF.

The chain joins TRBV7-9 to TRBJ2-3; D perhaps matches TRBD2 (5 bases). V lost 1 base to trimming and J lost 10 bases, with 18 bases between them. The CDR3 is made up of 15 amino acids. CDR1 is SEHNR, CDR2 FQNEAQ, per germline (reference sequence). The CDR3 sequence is CASSLERERRVAQYF. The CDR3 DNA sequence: TGTGCCAGCAGCTTAGAGAGGGAAAGACGGGTCGCGCAGTATTTT.

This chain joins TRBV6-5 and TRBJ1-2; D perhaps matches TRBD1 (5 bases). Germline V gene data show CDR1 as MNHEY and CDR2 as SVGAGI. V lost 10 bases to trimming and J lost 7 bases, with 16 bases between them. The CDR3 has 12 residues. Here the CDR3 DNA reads TGTGCCATTGCCTCCAGGGTGGGTGGCTACACCTTC. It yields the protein CAIASRVGGYTF.

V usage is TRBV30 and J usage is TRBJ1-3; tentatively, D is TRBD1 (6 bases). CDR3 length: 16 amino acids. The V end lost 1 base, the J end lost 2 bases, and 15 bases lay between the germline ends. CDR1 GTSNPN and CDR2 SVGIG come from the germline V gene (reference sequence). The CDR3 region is CAWSEGGGFAGNTIYF. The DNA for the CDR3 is TGTGCCTGGAGTGAAGGGGGGGGTTTCGCTGGAAACACCATATATTTT. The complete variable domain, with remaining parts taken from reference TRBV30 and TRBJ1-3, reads SQTIHQWPATLVQPVGSPLSLECTVEGTSNPNLYWYRQAAGRGLQLLFYSVGIGQISSEVPQNLSASRPQDRQFILSSKKLLLSDSGFYLCAWSEGGGFAGNTIYFGEGSWLTVV.

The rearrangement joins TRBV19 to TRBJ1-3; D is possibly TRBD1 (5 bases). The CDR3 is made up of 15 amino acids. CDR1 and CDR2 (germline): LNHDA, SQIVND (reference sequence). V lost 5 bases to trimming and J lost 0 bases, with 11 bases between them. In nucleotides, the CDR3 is TGTGCCAGTAGTCCACAGGATTCCTCTGGAAACACCATATATTTT. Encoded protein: CASSPQDSSGNTIYF.

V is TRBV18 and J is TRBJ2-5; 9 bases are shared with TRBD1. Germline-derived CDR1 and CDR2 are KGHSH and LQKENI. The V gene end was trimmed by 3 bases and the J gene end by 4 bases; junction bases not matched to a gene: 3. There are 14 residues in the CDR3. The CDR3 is CASSPRDRAETQYF. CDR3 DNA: TGTGCCAGCTCACCCCGGGACAGGGCAGAGACCCAGTACTTC.

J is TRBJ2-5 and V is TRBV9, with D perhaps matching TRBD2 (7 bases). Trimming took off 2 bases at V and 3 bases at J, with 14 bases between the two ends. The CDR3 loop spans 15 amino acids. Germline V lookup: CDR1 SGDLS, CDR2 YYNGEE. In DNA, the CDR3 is TGTGCCAGCAGCGTCCGGGGGGCGTTTGAAGAGACCCAGTACTTC. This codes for CASSVRGAFEETQYF.

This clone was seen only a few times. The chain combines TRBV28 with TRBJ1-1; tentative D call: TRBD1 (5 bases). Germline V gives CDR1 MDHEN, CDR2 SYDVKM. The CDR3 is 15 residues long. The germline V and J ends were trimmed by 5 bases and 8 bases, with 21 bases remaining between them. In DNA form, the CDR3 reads TGTGCCAGCAGTGGTTGGGATGGGGGGGGTATCGAAGCTTTCTTT. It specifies CASSGWDGGGIEAFF.

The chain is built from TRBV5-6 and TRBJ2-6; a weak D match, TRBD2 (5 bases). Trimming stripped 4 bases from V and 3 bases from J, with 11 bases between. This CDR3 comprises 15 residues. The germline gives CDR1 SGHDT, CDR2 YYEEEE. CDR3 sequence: CASSRRGFGANVLTF. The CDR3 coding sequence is TGTGCCAGCAGCCGGAGAGGGTTTGGGGCCAACGTCCTGACTTTC.

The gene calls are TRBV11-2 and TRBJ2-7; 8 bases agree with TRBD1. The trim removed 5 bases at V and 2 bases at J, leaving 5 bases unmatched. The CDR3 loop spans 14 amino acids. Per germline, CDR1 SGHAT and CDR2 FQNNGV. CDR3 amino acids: CASSGQGKTYEQYF. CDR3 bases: TGTGCCAGCAGCGGACAGGGAAAAACCTACGAGCAGTACTTC.

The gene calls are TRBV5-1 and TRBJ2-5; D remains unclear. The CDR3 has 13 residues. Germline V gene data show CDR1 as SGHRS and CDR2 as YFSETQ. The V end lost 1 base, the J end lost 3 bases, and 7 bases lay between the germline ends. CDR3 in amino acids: CASSLLGKETQYF. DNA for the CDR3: TGCGCCAGCAGCTTGTTAGGGAAAGAGACCCAGTACTTC.

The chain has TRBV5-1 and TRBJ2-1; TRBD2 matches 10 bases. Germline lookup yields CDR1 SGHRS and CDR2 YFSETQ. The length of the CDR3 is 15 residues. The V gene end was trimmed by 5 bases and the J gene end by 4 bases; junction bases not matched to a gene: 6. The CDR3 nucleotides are TGCGCCAGCAGACACTCTAGCGGGAGATACAATGAGCAGTTCTTC. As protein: CASRHSSGRYNEQFF. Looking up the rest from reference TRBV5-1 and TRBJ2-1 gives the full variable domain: KAGVTQTPRYLIKTRGQQVTLSCSPISGHRSVSWYQQTPGQGLQFLFEYFSETQRNKGNFPGRFSGRQFSNSRSEMNVSTLELGDSALYLCASRHSSGRYNEQFFGPGTRLTVL.

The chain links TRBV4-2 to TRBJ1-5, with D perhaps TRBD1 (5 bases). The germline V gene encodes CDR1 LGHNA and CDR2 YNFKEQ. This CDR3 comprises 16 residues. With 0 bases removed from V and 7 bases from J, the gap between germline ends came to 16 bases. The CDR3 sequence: CASSQDWGGEGQPQHF. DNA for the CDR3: TGTGCCAGCAGCCAAGATTGGGGGGGGGAAGGGCAGCCCCAGCATTTT.